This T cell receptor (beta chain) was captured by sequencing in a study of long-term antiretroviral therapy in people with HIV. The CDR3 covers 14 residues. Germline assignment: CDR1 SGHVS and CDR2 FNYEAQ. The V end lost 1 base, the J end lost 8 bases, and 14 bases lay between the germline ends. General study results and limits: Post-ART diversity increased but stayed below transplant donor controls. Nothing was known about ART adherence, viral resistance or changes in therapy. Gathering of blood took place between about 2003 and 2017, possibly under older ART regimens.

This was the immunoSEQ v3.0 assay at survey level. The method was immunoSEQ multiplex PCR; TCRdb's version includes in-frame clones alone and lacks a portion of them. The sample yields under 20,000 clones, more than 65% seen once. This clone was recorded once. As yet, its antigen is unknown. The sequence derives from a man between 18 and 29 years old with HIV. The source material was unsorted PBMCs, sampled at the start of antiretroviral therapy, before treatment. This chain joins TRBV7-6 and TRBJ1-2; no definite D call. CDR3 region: CASSLGAGGVGYTF. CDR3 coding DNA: TGTGCCAGCAGCTTAGGCGCAGGAGGAGTGGGCTACACCTTC.